The 22 T cell receptor beta chains presented below share a single source sample, sequenced in a study of early T cells in non-severe SARS-CoV-2 infection (dated by TCRdb to the early 2020s). Libraries were constructed by 5' RACE. The instrument was a NextSeq 500. The raw public data were reprocessed by TCRdb itself: fastp quality trimming at Q25, MiXCR clonotype calling, in-frame beta chains only. Here each entry gathers all rows of one CDR3 protein and keeps the most common genes and DNA. Counted in this sample were tens of thousands of distinct CDR3 sequences; under 11% of them appeared once. The ten most abundant clones make up approximately 8% of the sample. Sequences were derived from whole blood, sampled at baseline. The receptors come from an adult who was a healthcare worker with PCR-confirmed SARS-CoV-2 infection or an uninfected control (not recorded which).

In this sample, this clonotype turned up a few times. The V and J genes are TRBV20-1 and TRBJ2-5; 8 bases map to TRBD2. CDR3 length equals 15 residues. CDR1 and CDR2 (germline): DFQATT, SNEGSKA (reference sequence). Losses at the gene ends were 1 base for V and 0 bases for J; bases not matched to a gene: 4. CDR3 amino acids: CSARGSSGDQETQYF. CDR3 nucleotide sequence: TGCAGTGCTAGAGGTAGTAGCGGGGACCAAGAGACCCAGTACTTC.

This clonotype was picked up a small number of times. The genes are TRBV20-1 and TRBJ2-7, with 7 nucleotides matching TRBD1. After removal of 0 bases from V and 3 bases from J, the junction contained 5 bases not matched to a gene. The CDR3 extends over 14 amino acids. Germline assignment: CDR1 DFQATT and CDR2 SNEGSKA (reference sequence). The CDR3 DNA is TGCAGTGCTAGAGAAGGGACAGCAGGCTACGAGCAGTACTTC. Translating it yields CSAREGTAGYEQYF.

This clonotype was observed a handful of times. The chain joins TRBV30 to TRBJ2-5; no definite D call. Germline V gives CDR1 GTSNPN, CDR2 SVGIG (reference sequence). This CDR3 spans 12 amino acids. V shed 3 bases and J shed 4 bases, with 9 bases lying between them. This chain's CDR3 is CAWRGSAETQYF. The CDR3 coding sequence is TGTGCCTGGAGGGGATCAGCAGAGACCCAGTACTTC.

At least ten counts were recorded for this clonotype. V and J are TRBV7-9 and TRBJ1-6; D is possibly TRBD1 (6 bases). Trimming cost V 5 bases and J 8 bases, with 19 bases left between them. This CDR3 region has 16 residues. From germline, CDR1 is SEHNR and CDR2 FQNEAQ (reference sequence). DNA for the CDR3: TGTGCCAGCAGCGGGCCACTACAGGGCATGGATTCACCCCTCCACTTT. Its protein product is CASSGPLQGMDSPLHF. Drawing the rest from reference TRBV7-9 and TRBJ1-6, the complete variable domain is DTGVSQNPRHKITKRGQNVTFRCDPISEHNRLYWYRQTLGQGPEFLTYFQNEAQLEKSRLLSDRFSAERPKGSFSTLEIQRTEQGDSAMYLCASSGPLQGMDSPLHFGNGTRLTVT.

This clonotype was counted at least ten times. The chain joins TRBV9 to TRBJ1-4, with 9 bases lining up with TRBD1. V lost 4 bases and J lost 5; bases outside the gene matches: 12. The CDR3 covers 17 residues. The germline V gene encodes CDR1 SGDLS and CDR2 YYNGEE. CDR3 in amino acids: CASSPRQGVAPNEKLFF. In nucleotides, the CDR3 is TGTGCCAGCAGCCCGCGACAGGGGGTTGCGCCGAATGAAAAACTGTTTTTT.

This clonotype was seen a few times. The chain links TRBV7-2 to TRBJ2-6, with a possible D match to TRBD2 (6 bases). The V and J ends lost 3 bases and 0 bases respectively, with 9 bases between them. Germline-derived CDR1 and CDR2 are SGHTA and FQGNSA. The CDR3 totals 16 residues. In DNA, the CDR3 is TGTGCCAGCAGCTTGGGAGGCACCTCTGGGGCCAACGTCCTGACTTTC. Its translation is CASSLGGTSGANVLTF.

This clonotype was found a few times. Relative to the germline gene, one junction end is altered; a read error may explain this. The rearrangement links TRBV30 to TRBJ2-3, with TRBD1 identical over 8 bases. CDR3 length equals 16 residues. Germline V lookup: CDR1 GTSNPN, CDR2 SVGIG (reference sequence). The CDR3 sequence is CAWKPLTGESTDTQYF. CDR3 sequence (DNA): TGCGCCTGGAAACCCCTGACAGGGGAGTCCACAGATACGCAGTATTTT. The full variable domain, its missing parts supplied by reference TRBV30 and TRBJ2-3, is SQTIHQWPATLVQPVGSPLSLECTVEGTSNPNLYWYRQAAGRGLQLLFYSVGIGQISSEVPQNLSASRPQDRQFILSSKKLLLSDSGFYLCAWKPLTGESTDTQYFGPGTRLTVL.

The chain links TRBV27 to TRBJ2-7; D remains ambiguous. CDR3 length: 13 residues. Germline CDR1 and CDR2: MNHEY and SMNVEV (reference sequence). V dropped 2 bases and J dropped 0 bases, with 5 bases sitting between them. CDR3 nucleotides: TGTGCCAGCAGTTTACTCTCCTCCTACGAGCAGTACTTC. Translating gives CASSLLSSYEQYF.

This clonotype was seen ten or more times. The V call is TRBV3-1, the J call TRBJ2-7; no clear D. Germline CDR1 is LGHDT and CDR2 is YNNKEL (reference sequence). Trimming took off 0 bases at V and 1 base at J, with 10 bases between the two ends. The CDR3 has 15 residues. The CDR3 DNA is TGTGCCAGCAGCCAAGAAAAGCAGGCGTCCTACGAGCAGTACTTC. Translating gives CASSQEKQASYEQYF.

This clonotype has a count of ten or more. The gene calls are TRBV9 and TRBJ1-1; 7 positions match TRBD1. This CDR3 contains 14 residues. J gave up 3 bases and V 4 bases, and 6 bases lay outside the gene matches. Per the germline V gene, CDR1 is SGDLS and CDR2 is YYNGEE. In nucleotides, the CDR3 is TGTGCCAGCAGCCTCCGGGACAGTGACACTGAAGCTTTCTTT. Its translation is CASSLRDSDTEAFF.

This clonotype was picked up many times. V usage is TRBV5-1 and J usage is TRBJ2-3; D uncertain. V shed 0 bases and J shed 5 bases, with 4 bases lying between them. Per the germline V gene, CDR1 is SGHRS and CDR2 is YFSETQ. The CDR3 has 12 residues. The CDR3 coding sequence is TGCGCCAGCAGCTTGGACGGAGATACGCAGTATTTT. Protein sequence: CASSLDGDTQYF.

This clonotype was counted between two and nine times. This chain uses TRBV5-1 with TRBJ2-7, with 10 bases lining up with TRBD1. Trimming removed 4 bases from V and 2 bases from J; junction bases left unmatched: 18. This CDR3 is built from 19 residues. Germline CDR1 reads SGHRS; CDR2 reads YFSETQ. The CDR3 DNA reads as TGCGCCAGCAGCGAGGGACAGGGGACCTTCCAAACACTTGCCTACGAGCAGTACTTC. This codes for CASSEGQGTFQTLAYEQYF.

This clonotype appeared many times. The genes are TRBV20-1 and TRBJ2-2; D is unresolved. This CDR3 is 15 amino acids long. V shed 6 bases and J shed 3 bases, with 17 bases lying between them. CDR1 and CDR2 from the germline V gene are DFQATT and SNEGSKA (reference sequence). CDR3 DNA sequence: TGCAGTGCCACTACCGCCTATCCGGACACCGGGGAGCTGTTTTTT. Translation: CSATTAYPDTGELFF.

The table lists this clonotype with many counts. The J gene is TRBJ1-1, the V gene TRBV27; 7 positions agree with TRBD1. Germline V gives CDR1 MNHEY, CDR2 SMNVEV (reference sequence). This CDR3 comprises 15 residues. J lost 0 bases, V lost 8 bases, and 9 bases had no gene match. The CDR3 spells CASARDSTMNTEAFF. The DNA for the CDR3 is TGTGCCAGCGCCCGGGACAGCACCATGAACACTGAAGCTTTCTTT.

The chain couples TRBV19 to TRBJ2-3, with 8 bases lining up with TRBD2. J was trimmed by 5 bases and V by 7 bases; bases with no gene match: 8. Germline CDR1 reads LNHDA; CDR2 reads SQIVND (reference sequence). The CDR3 runs to 14 residues. The CDR3 loop reads CASNPSGSRDTQYF. The CDR3 DNA reads as TGTGCCAGTAATCCCAGCGGGAGTCGAGATACGCAGTATTTT.

V and J are TRBV20-1 and TRBJ2-7, with TRBD2 identical over 8 bases. Germline assignment: CDR1 DFQATT and CDR2 SNEGSKA (reference sequence). V dropped 3 bases and J dropped 5; count of bases not matched to a gene: 12. The CDR3 runs 15 residues. This CDR3 reads CSARVLGLGSNEQYF. The CDR3 nucleotides read TGCAGTGCTAGGGTATTGGGACTAGGATCCAACGAGCAGTACTTC.

This clonotype was observed at least ten times. The chain recombines TRBV6-1 with TRBJ2-5; D not resolved. CDR3 size: 17 residues. Germline V lookup: CDR1 MNHNS, CDR2 SASEGT. The V end lost 1 base, the J end lost 5 bases, and 20 bases lay between the germline ends. The CDR3 spells CASSEDWDAPVRETQYF. The CDR3 nucleotides are TGTGCCAGCAGTGAAGACTGGGATGCGCCGGTTCGGGAGACCCAGTACTTC.

The chain is built from TRBV7-2 and TRBJ1-6, with D perhaps matching TRBD1 (5 bases). With 1 base removed from V and 7 bases from J, the gap between germline ends came to 8 bases. Germline V gives CDR1 SGHTA, CDR2 FQGNSA. The CDR3 consists of 14 residues. CDR3 DNA: TGTGCCAGCAGCTTAGTCAGGGTCAATTCACCCCTCCACTTT. Protein: CASSLVRVNSPLHF.

This clonotype has only a few counts. The chain carries TRBV28 and TRBJ1-2; D gene unclear. CDR3 size: 15 residues. Looked up from germline, CDR1 is MDHEN and CDR2 is SYDVKM. The V end lost 7 bases, the J end lost 2 bases, and 17 bases lay between the germline ends. CDR3 nucleotides: TGTGCCAGCACCGTAGGAGGAGCATACAACTATGGCTACACCTTC. As protein: CASTVGGAYNYGYTF.

The chain joins TRBV9 to TRBJ2-5; TRBD2 is a possible D gene (5 bases). This CDR3 region has 17 residues. Trimming took 0 bases from V and 1 from J, leaving 16 bases between them. Germline V gene lookup returns CDR1 SGDLS and CDR2 YYNGEE. The CDR3 sequence: CASSVAAWERSQETQYF. The CDR3 nucleotides are TGTGCCAGCAGCGTAGCAGCGTGGGAGCGGAGCCAAGAGACCCAGTACTTC.

This clonotype was observed many times. V and J are TRBV2 and TRBJ2-3; D unclear. V was pared by 3 bases and J by 0 bases, with 10 bases between. The germline gives CDR1 SNHLY, CDR2 FYNNEI. The CDR3 is made up of 15 amino acids. CDR3 sequence reads: CASSDSRGSTDTQYF. In DNA, the CDR3 is TGTGCCAGCAGTGACTCTCGAGGAAGCACAGATACGCAGTATTTT.

The table lists this clonotype with a few counts. The chain is built from TRBV6-1 and TRBJ1-1; no clear D gene. Trimming left V 4 bases short and J 3 bases short, with 9 bases between. This CDR3 has 13 amino acids. Germline CDR1 reads MNHNS; CDR2 reads SASEGT. CDR3 in amino acids: CASSGVLDTEAFF. The CDR3 DNA sequence: TGTGCCAGCAGTGGGGTCTTAGACACTGAAGCTTTCTTT.